The sequence of this T cell receptor beta chain was determined in a study of T cell repertoires in cytomegalovirus infection (dated by TCRdb to 2018 to 2020). A note on the overall study: Donor HLA type was relevant to the analysis, because carriage of CMV infection together with the matching HLA type was indicated by public TCR beta signatures. Overall results and qualifications from the work: In both this cohort and an independent roughly 350-donor cohort, the cumulative frequency of public TCR beta family members distinguished carriers of CMV infection plus the relevant HLA type. The ex vivo response was dominated by HLA-C-restricted CMV-specific TCR beta clonotypes, and the single most frequent clonotype in two of eight donors was supplied by these HLA-C-restricted clonotypes.

The CDR3 starts with the cysteine, ends with the phenylalanine, and has 14 residues. Only the CDR3 DNA stays, 42 bases, in frame from base 1. The V end loses 6 bases and the J end loses 5 bases, and a stretch of 16 bases separates them. According to the germline V gene (reference sequence), CDR1 reads MNHEY and CDR2 reads SMNVEV. As for this clonotype: No antigen is known for it. Base qualities were left out, and no much larger clone turns up one base away.

TCRdb lists the instrument as Illumina HiSeq 1500. TCRdb passed the public sequencing reads through fastp at Q25 and MiXCR, retaining productive beta sequences. Every CDR3 protein is listed once, alongside the most common genes and DNA of its rows. The sample table holds about 530,000 distinct CDR3 sequences, of which more than 20% were seen once. The ten largest clones take up around 14% of the sample. The sample taken for sequencing was PBMCs. The chain joins TRBV27 to TRBJ2-5; TRBD2 is perhaps the D gene, given 6 matching bases. The receptor's source is a human donor in good health (CMV status not recorded). Some clones in this sample may be carry-over from other donors' samples. The encoded CDR3 is CASRPLLAWETQYF. Read as DNA, the sequence is TGTGCCAGCAGACCCCTACTAGCTTGGGAGACCCAGTACTTC.